A selection of T cell receptor beta chains follows, all from one sample in a study of blood T cell repertoires in COVID-19. Using immunoSEQ multiplex PCR, the repertoire was profiled, and TCRdb retains in-frame clones only, with some absent. The sample lists a few hundred thousand clones; approximately 87% were seen once. The specimen was PBMCs or T cells enriched from blood (not recorded which). The receptor set was obtained from a man in his forties in a cohort exposed to, infected with or recovered from COVID-19 (not recorded which). The CDR3 runs from the conserved cysteine through the conserved F or W. D genes are given only for firm matches. Clone size appears in some rows only: once, few, many, or a class for an expanded clone.

v_call: TRBV3-1/TRBV3-2; j_call: TRBJ1-5; clone_size: -; cdr3_length: 14; d_call: -; cdr3_aa: CASSQGTASQPQHF; cdr3_nt: TGTGCCAGCAGCCAAGGGACAGCCAGTCAGCCCCAGCATTTT
v_call: TRBV27; j_call: TRBJ2-3; clone_size: once; cdr3_length: 13; d_call: TRBD2; cdr3_aa: CASRAGGVDTQYF; cdr3_nt: TGTGCCAGCAGGGCGGGAGGTGTAGATACGCAGTATTTT
v_call: TRBV2; j_call: TRBJ1-2; clone_size: -; cdr3_length: 14; d_call: TRBD1; cdr3_aa: CASSDRGQGRSYTF; cdr3_nt: TGTGCCAGCAGTGACAGGGGGCAGGGACGGAGCTACACCTTC
v_call: TRBV7-6; j_call: TRBJ2-3; clone_size: once; cdr3_length: 16; d_call: -; cdr3_aa: CASSPPSGMPPDTQYF; cdr3_nt: TGTGCCAGCAGCCCGCCGTCGGGAATGCCCCCAGATACGCAGTATTTT
v_call: TRBV9; j_call: TRBJ2-5; clone_size: -; cdr3_length: 15; d_call: TRBD2; cdr3_aa: CASSAGLAGGETQYF; cdr3_nt: TGTGCCAGCAGCGCGGGACTAGCGGGAGGCGAGACCCAGTACTTC
v_call: TRBV9; j_call: TRBJ1-6; clone_size: -; cdr3_length: 15; d_call: -; cdr3_aa: CASSGLPRSNSPLHF; cdr3_nt: TGTGCCAGCAGCGGCCTTCCGAGGAGTAATTCACCCCTCCACTTT
v_call: TRBV3-1/TRBV3-2; j_call: TRBJ2-1; clone_size: -; cdr3_length: 16; d_call: TRBD2; cdr3_aa: CASSLWLAGLRIEQFF; cdr3_nt: TGTGCCAGCAGCCTATGGCTAGCGGGACTTCGCATTGAGCAGTTCTTC
v_call: TRBV7-9; j_call: TRBJ2-7; clone_size: -; cdr3_length: 13; d_call: -; cdr3_aa: CASSPTVTYEQYF; cdr3_nt: TGTGCCAGCAGCCCGACAGTGACCTACGAGCAGTACTTC
v_call: TRBV6-1; j_call: TRBJ2-7; clone_size: -; cdr3_length: 15; d_call: TRBD2; cdr3_aa: CASSENASGSREQYF; cdr3_nt: TGTGCCAGCAGTGAAAACGCTAGCGGGAGCCGCGAGCAGTACTTC
v_call: TRBV3-1/TRBV3-2; j_call: TRBJ2-1; clone_size: -; cdr3_length: 15; d_call: TRBD2; cdr3_aa: CASRPGTSGGYEQFF; cdr3_nt: TGTGCCAGCAGACCTGGGACTAGCGGAGGCTATGAGCAGTTCTTC
v_call: TRBV7-2; j_call: TRBJ1-5; clone_size: -; cdr3_length: 16; d_call: TRBD1; cdr3_aa: CASSFSGTEFNQPQHF; cdr3_nt: TGTGCCAGCAGCTTCTCCGGGACAGAATTCAATCAGCCCCAGCATTTT
v_call: TRBV7-2; j_call: TRBJ2-3; clone_size: -; cdr3_length: 15; d_call: TRBD2; cdr3_aa: CASSLLAGRTDTQYF; cdr3_nt: TGTGCCAGCAGCTTATTAGCGGGAAGAACAGATACGCAGTATTTT
v_call: TRBV10-3; j_call: TRBJ2-1; clone_size: -; cdr3_length: 16; d_call: -; cdr3_aa: CAISHSGPSSYNEQFF; cdr3_nt: TGTGCCATCAGTCACTCCGGCCCTAGCTCCTACAATGAGCAGTTCTTC
v_call: TRBV11-3; j_call: TRBJ2-5; clone_size: -; cdr3_length: 18; d_call: TRBD2; cdr3_aa: CASSSGLAGGGVGETQYF; cdr3_nt: TGTGCCAGCAGCTCGGGACTAGCGGGAGGTGGAGTTGGAGAGACCCAGTACTTC
v_call: TRBV3-1/TRBV3-2; j_call: TRBJ2-7; clone_size: few; cdr3_length: 15; d_call: -; cdr3_aa: CASSQVTQGWYEQYF; cdr3_nt: TGTGCCAGCAGCCAAGTAACGCAGGGATGGTACGAGCAGTACTTC
v_call: TRBV6-5; j_call: TRBJ2-1; clone_size: -; cdr3_length: 14; d_call: TRBD2; cdr3_aa: CASMTGGIYNEQFF; cdr3_nt: TGTGCCAGTATGACGGGAGGCATCTACAATGAGCAGTTCTTC
v_call: TRBV7-9; j_call: TRBJ1-1; clone_size: -; cdr3_length: 14; d_call: -; cdr3_aa: CASSLDGFNTEAFF; cdr3_nt: TGTGCCAGCAGCTTAGACGGGTTCAACACTGAAGCTTTCTTT
v_call: TRBV10-3; j_call: TRBJ2-5; clone_size: -; cdr3_length: 14; d_call: -; cdr3_aa: CAISDSGFRGTQYF; cdr3_nt: TGTGCCATCAGTGATTCAGGGTTTAGGGGGACCCAGTACTTC
v_call: TRBV27; j_call: TRBJ1-5; clone_size: -; cdr3_length: 14; d_call: -; cdr3_aa: CASSRSGGRQPQHF; cdr3_nt: TGTGCCAGCAGCAGGTCCGGGGGGCGGCAGCCCCAGCATTTT
v_call: TRBV12-5; j_call: TRBJ2-1; clone_size: -; cdr3_length: 16; d_call: -; cdr3_aa: CATNLERDTRYNEQFF; cdr3_nt: TGTGCTACCAACTTGGAACGGGATACCCGCTACAATGAGCAGTTCTTC
v_call: TRBV7-8; j_call: TRBJ1-1; clone_size: few; cdr3_length: 13; d_call: -; cdr3_aa: CASSLLVNTEAFF; cdr3_nt: TGTGCCAGCAGCTTATTAGTGAACACTGAAGCTTTCTTT
v_call: TRBV5-1; j_call: TRBJ1-2; clone_size: -; cdr3_length: 13; d_call: -; cdr3_aa: CASSWGGGSGYTF; cdr3_nt: TGCGCCAGCAGCTGGGGCGGGGGAAGCGGCTACACCTTC
v_call: TRBV6-5; j_call: TRBJ1-3; clone_size: -; cdr3_length: 13; d_call: -; cdr3_aa: CASIEELLNTIYF; cdr3_nt: TGTGCCAGCATCGAGGAATTGTTAAACACCATATATTTT
v_call: TRBV7-2; j_call: TRBJ2-1; clone_size: -; cdr3_length: 16; d_call: -; cdr3_aa: CASSLVLREPYNEQFF; cdr3_nt: TGTGCCAGCAGCTTAGTTCTGCGGGAACCCTACAATGAGCAGTTCTTC